This TCR beta chain was profiled in a study of blood T cell repertoires in COVID-19. Study in general: Whether acute or convalescent, the COVID-19 samples came from the United States, Italy and Spain.

The CDR3 is 14 residues long. Germline CDR1 and CDR2: SNHLY and FYNNEI. Trimming left V 3 bases short and J 6 bases short, with 14 bases between. Clinical histories supplied by participants themselves formed the basis of cohort assignment. Sequencing was performed with immunoSEQ multiplex PCR; in TCRdb, only in-frame clones are kept and a portion is missing. The sample consists of about 150,000 clones, approximately 86% of them appearing once. This receptor was identified in a woman between 35 and 50 years old who had recovered from COVID-19. Sequenced input: PBMCs or T cells enriched from blood (not recorded which). The J gene is TRBJ1-1, the V gene TRBV2; D not certain. Here the CDR3 reads CASSDSPGSAEAFF. CDR3 DNA: TGTGCCAGCAGTGACAGCCCGGGGTCGGCTGAAGCTTTCTTT.